This TCR beta chain originates from a study of blood T cell repertoires in COVID-19. Clones were sequenced by immunoSEQ multiplex PCR, and TCRdb holds only the in-frame ones, with some missing. The repertoire holds some 320,000 clones, with around nine tenths as singletons. Germline loops: CDR1 SQVTM, CDR2 ANQGSEA. The V segment lost 6 bases and the J segment 4 bases; nucleotides outside the gene matches: 11. The CDR3 totals 14 residues. The clonotype originates from a woman aged 45-65 years who had been exposed to COVID-19. Sequenced sample: PBMCs or T cells enriched from blood (not recorded which). The J gene is TRBJ1-1, the V gene TRBV29-1, with TRBD1 identical over 7 bases. CDR3 protein: CSVTNPQGGTEAFF. The CDR3 DNA reads as TGCAGCGTGACAAACCCTCAGGGGGGCACTGAAGCTTTCTTT.